The 27 T cell receptor beta chains in this list originate from one sample, sequenced in a study of cytotoxic CD8 clonotypes in ibrutinib-treated CLL. This table comes from immunoSEQ multiplex PCR, and its TCRdb copy is limited to in-frame clones, with some not included. The sample shows approximately 30,000 clones, about three quarters of them seen only once. Here the sequenced sample was PBMCs, taken after 24 months of ibrutinib treatment. These receptors all stem from a human donor with chronic lymphocytic leukemia.

This sequence joins TRBV11-3 and TRBJ2-1; TRBD1 or TRBD2 may be the D gene (5 bases each). Germline V gene data show CDR1 as SGHNT and CDR2 as YENEEA. This CDR3 is built from 11 residues. The germline V and J ends were trimmed by 5 bases and 8 bases, with 7 bases remaining between them. This chain's CDR3 is CASSRGDEQFF. In DNA, the CDR3 is TGTGCCAGCAGCCGAGGGGATGAGCAGTTCTTC.

The V call is TRBV11-2, the J call TRBJ2-1; D not certain. Germline loops: CDR1 SGHAT, CDR2 FQNNGV. V was shortened by 5 bases and J by 7 bases, with 21 bases between the two germline ends. The CDR3 is 16 residues long. The CDR3 spells CASSPLFAARANEQFF. The CDR3, as DNA: TGTGCCAGCAGCCCCCTCTTCGCTGCTCGGGCAAATGAGCAGTTCTTC. The full variable domain, completed using reference TRBV11-2 and TRBJ2-1, is EAGVAQSPRYKIIEKRQSVAFWCNPISGHATLYWYQQILGQGPKLLIQFQNNGVVDDSQLPKDRFSAERLKGVDSTLKIQPAKLEDSAVYLCASSPLFAARANEQFFGPGTRLTVL.

The chain recombines TRBV5-6 with TRBJ2-5; possible D gene TRBD2, 6 bases. Germline CDR1 SGHDT, CDR2 YYEEEE. V lost 0 bases, J lost 5 bases, and 11 bases lay in between. CDR3 length equals 14 residues. CDR3 bases: TGTGCCAGCAGCTTGGTTACGGGGGTGGAGACCCAGTACTTC. Protein: CASSLVTGVETQYF.

This rearrangement joins TRBV28 to TRBJ2-7, with 10 bases that match TRBD1. The CDR3 is made up of 13 amino acids. V dropped 6 bases and J dropped 7; count of bases not matched to a gene: 6. The germline CDR1 and CDR2 sequences are MDHEN and SYDVKM. CDR3 DNA: TGTGCCAGCAGGCGACAGGGGGCAAAAGAGCAGTACTTC. It translates to CASRRQGAKEQYF.

The chain is built from TRBV20-1 and TRBJ1-2, with D unclear. Germline V gene data show CDR1 as DFQATT and CDR2 as SNEGSKA (reference sequence). V was clipped by 7 bases and J by 3 bases, with 9 bases between them. The CDR3 extends over 11 amino acids. The DNA for the CDR3 is TGCAGTGGGAATTCGGACTATGGCTACACCTTC. This sequence encodes CSGNSDYGYTF.

This chain joins TRBV5-1 and TRBJ2-3; no reliable D call. Per the germline V gene, CDR1 is SGHRS and CDR2 is YFSETQ. This CDR3 region has 14 residues. Trimming cost V 0 bases and J 2 bases, with 7 bases left between them. CDR3 nucleotide sequence: TGCGCCAGCAGCTTGGAGGCCCCCACAGATACGCAGTATTTT. Its translation is CASSLEAPTDTQYF. The full variable domain, completed using reference TRBV5-1 and TRBJ2-3, is KAGVTQTPRYLIKTRGQQVTLSCSPISGHRSVSWYQQTPGQGLQFLFEYFSETQRNKGNFPGRFSGRQFSNSRSEMNVSTLELGDSALYLCASSLEAPTDTQYFGPGTRLTVL.

This clone has only a few counts. The chain is built from TRBV6-1 and TRBJ2-1; either TRBD1 or TRBD2 may fit D (6 bases each). CDR3 length: 15 residues. Deletions cut 5 bases from V and 4 bases from J, with 15 bases between. Germline-derived CDR1 and CDR2 are MNHNS and SASEGT. In DNA form, the CDR3 reads TGTGCCAGCAGTCGGGGGCCAAGGATGTACAATGAGCAGTTCTTC. This gives the protein CASSRGPRMYNEQFF.

The chain is built from TRBV7-2 and TRBJ2-5, with TRBD1 matching over 9 bases. Germline V CDR1 and CDR2: SGHTA, FQGNSA. The V and J ends lost 5 bases and 10 bases, in that order; junction bases with no gene match: 11. The CDR3 covers 14 residues. CDR3 sequence reads: CASSHVGDRVLQYF. As DNA, the CDR3 is TGTGCCAGCAGCCACGTCGGGGACAGGGTGCTCCAGTACTTC. Drawing the rest from reference TRBV7-2 and TRBJ2-5, the complete variable domain is GAGVSQSPSNKVTEKGKDVELRCDPISGHTALYWYRQSLGQGLEFLIYFQGNSAPDKSGLPSDRFSAERTGGSVSTLTIQRTQQEDSAVYLCASSHVGDRVLQYFGPGTRLLVL.

The V and J genes are TRBV19 and TRBJ1-1; D is ambiguous. This CDR3 is 13 amino acids long. Germline V CDR1 and CDR2: LNHDA, SQIVND (reference sequence). Trimming pared 5 bases from V and 1 base from J, leaving 8 bases between. The CDR3 bases are TGTGCCAGTAGTCCGAAAGGGAACACTGAAGCTTTCTTT. Its translation: CASSPKGNTEAFF.

This clone was detected only a few times. The junction does not match germline at one end; this may be a read error. The chain has TRBV30 and TRBJ2-7; no reliable D call. The CDR3 has 12 residues. Per germline, CDR1 GTSNPN and CDR2 SVGIG (reference sequence). In nucleotides, the CDR3 is TGTGCCTGGAGTGTCACCTCCTCCGAGCAGTACTTC. Translation: CAWSVTSSEQYF. Full variable domain (missing parts from reference TRBV30 and TRBJ2-7): SQTIHQWPATLVQPVGSPLSLECTVEGTSNPNLYWYRQAAGRGLQLLFYSVGIGQISSEVPQNLSASRPQDRQFILSSKKLLLSDSGFYLCAWSVTSSEQYFGPGTRLTVT.

In this sample, this clone turned up once. The rearrangement links TRBV5-1 to TRBJ2-5; D ambiguous. Trimming took 2 bases from V and 2 from J, leaving 4 bases between them. The V gene's germline CDR1 is SGHRS and CDR2 YFSETQ. CDR3 length: 12 residues. The CDR3 DNA sequence: TGCGCCAGCAGCTTCGGTCAAGAGACCCAGTACTTC. Translation gives CASSFGQETQYF.

V and J are TRBV27 and TRBJ2-2, with 7 nucleotides matching TRBD1. The CDR3 is made up of 16 amino acids. Germline V gives CDR1 MNHEY, CDR2 SMNVEV (reference sequence). Trimming cost V 5 bases and J 5 bases; bases outside gene matches: 11. The CDR3 region has the DNA TGTGCCAGCAGTCGCACCCCCGACAGGGTTACCGGGGAGCTGTTTTTT. This sequence encodes CASSRTPDRVTGELFF.

In its sample, this clone was seen a few times. The V and J genes are TRBV5-1 and TRBJ2-2, with 7 bases identical to TRBD1. The CDR3 is made up of 15 amino acids. The trim removed 0 bases at V and 6 bases at J, leaving 5 bases unmatched. From germline, CDR1 is SGHRS and CDR2 YFSETQ. CDR3: CASSLAGQGAGELFF. CDR3 nucleotide sequence: TGCGCCAGCAGCTTGGCCGGTCAGGGGGCCGGGGAGCTGTTTTTT.

This chain connects TRBV6-5 to TRBJ2-7; 7 positions agree with TRBD1. The CDR3 spans 16 residues. V dropped 4 bases and J dropped 1; count of bases not matched to a gene: 10. The germline CDR1 and CDR2 sequences are MNHEY and SVGAGI. CDR3 protein: CASSLKYRGYSYEQYF. The CDR3 DNA reads TGTGCCAGCAGTTTGAAATACAGGGGCTATTCCTACGAGCAGTACTTC.

This chain uses TRBV7-2 with TRBJ1-1; no definite D call. V was pared by 1 base and J by 3 bases, with 3 bases between. Per the germline V gene, CDR1 is SGHTA and CDR2 is FQGNSA. This CDR3 comprises 12 residues. CDR3 loop: CASSLGYTEAFF. DNA of the CDR3: TGTGCCAGCAGCTTAGGATACACTGAAGCTTTCTTT.

V and J are TRBV30 and TRBJ1-2; 9 nucleotides align to TRBD1. V lost 7 bases to trimming and J lost 8 bases; unmatched junction nucleotides: 11. There are 13 residues in the CDR3. Per germline, CDR1 GTSNPN and CDR2 SVGIG (reference sequence). CDR3: CAFAGDRGDGYTF. The CDR3 coding sequence is TGTGCCTTCGCCGGCGACAGGGGGGACGGCTACACCTTC.

V gene TRBV18 combines with J gene TRBJ1-1, with D unresolved. CDR3 length: 13 amino acids. The V gene lost 1 base and the J gene lost 7 bases, with 10 bases spanning the gap. Germline assignment: CDR1 KGHSH and CDR2 LQKENI. CDR3 DNA: TGTGCCAGCTCACCACAGGGCAGAGGTGAAGCTTTCTTT. Amino acids: CASSPQGRGEAFF.

This clone appeared once. V and J are TRBV28 and TRBJ2-7, with D possibly being TRBD2 (7 bases). Trimming left V 5 bases short and J 7 bases short, with 12 bases between. Germline loops: CDR1 MDHEN, CDR2 SYDVKM. The CDR3 is 12 amino acids. Written as DNA, the CDR3 is TGTGCCAGCAGTATCGGGGGGCGGGAGCAGTACTTC. Translated, it gives CASSIGGREQYF.

This chain connects TRBV9 to TRBJ2-1, with D perhaps matching TRBD1 (5 bases). Germline V lookup: CDR1 SGDLS, CDR2 YYNGEE. V was clipped by 3 bases and J by 7 bases, with 14 bases between them. The CDR3 has 14 residues. The CDR3 sequence is CASSGGLRWNEQFF. CDR3 in DNA: TGTGCCAGCAGCGGGGGCTTGAGGTGGAATGAGCAGTTCTTC.

V and J are TRBV6-1 and TRBJ2-7; D remains unclear. The CDR3 has 14 residues. Trimming stripped 8 bases from V and 2 bases from J, with 16 bases between. Per germline, CDR1 MNHNS and CDR2 SASEGT. CDR3 loop: CASSSHGSPYEQYF. For the CDR3, the DNA is TGTGCCAGCTCCAGTCATGGCAGCCCCTACGAGCAGTACTTC.

This chain connects TRBV5-5 to TRBJ2-7, with D possibly matching TRBD2 (5 bases). The CDR3 is made up of 13 amino acids. Per germline, CDR1 SGHKS and CDR2 YYEKEE (reference sequence). The V end lost 2 bases, the J end lost 3 bases, and 9 bases lay between the germline ends. The CDR3 here is CASSFHGGYEQYF. CDR3 in DNA: TGTGCCAGCAGCTTCCATGGAGGCTACGAGCAGTACTTC.

The rearrangement links TRBV30 to TRBJ2-3, with D hard to call. The CDR3 totals 11 residues. V lost 4 bases, J lost 5 bases, and 7 bases lay in between. Germline CDR1 GTSNPN, CDR2 SVGIG (reference sequence). The CDR3 spells CAWNSLDTQYF. The CDR3 DNA reads TGTGCCTGGAATTCGTTAGATACGCAGTATTTT.

The chain has TRBV9 and TRBJ1-2; D possibly corresponds to TRBD1 (6 bases). The germline V and J ends were trimmed by 3 bases and 4 bases, with 22 bases remaining between them. The CDR3 totals 17 residues. Germline values: CDR1 SGDLS, CDR2 YYNGEE. CDR3 DNA: TGTGCCAGCAGCGCCCTGCCAGGGGAAACCGCGAGCTATGGCTACACCTTC. Protein product: CASSALPGETASYGYTF.

This clone has only a few counts. The chain combines TRBV29-1 with TRBJ1-5; 7 positions agree with TRBD1. Germline V lookup: CDR1 SQVTM, CDR2 ANQGSEA. V dropped 6 bases and J dropped 5; count of bases not matched to a gene: 4. The CDR3 runs 12 residues. CDR3 region: CSVVTGDQPQHF. For the CDR3, the DNA is TGCAGCGTGGTCACAGGGGATCAGCCCCAGCATTTT.

The J gene is TRBJ1-1, the V gene TRBV2; D is unclear. This CDR3 spans 12 amino acids. V lost 4 bases and J lost 4, with 7 bases in between. Germline CDR1 is SNHLY and CDR2 is FYNNEI. The CDR3 DNA reads TGTGCCAGCAGTGTTCGGGGCACTGAAGCTTTCTTT. It codes for CASSVRGTEAFF.

The rearrangement joins TRBV7-9 to TRBJ2-7; perhaps D is TRBD1 or TRBD2 (5 bases each). The CDR3 sequence is 12 residues long. The germline V gene encodes CDR1 SEHNR and CDR2 FQNEAQ (reference sequence). Trimming cost V 5 bases and J 2 bases, with 7 bases left between them. The CDR3, as DNA: TGTGCCAGCAGCCGGGACCCCTACGAGCAGTACTTC. Amino acids: CASSRDPYEQYF.

The chain links TRBV9 to TRBJ1-2; 7 nucleotides agree with TRBD1. CDR3 length: 14 amino acids. V lost 1 base to trimming and J lost 8 bases; unmatched junction nucleotides: 8. Germline CDR1 SGDLS, CDR2 YYNGEE. The CDR3 protein is CASSVQTGRGGYTF. CDR3 coding DNA: TGTGCCAGCAGCGTACAGACAGGGAGGGGAGGCTACACCTTC.